This is a list of T cell receptor beta chains from one sample in a study of blood T cell repertoires in COVID-19. Profiled with immunoSEQ multiplex PCR; TCRdb holds only in-frame clones, not every one. The sample has about 240,000 clones; around 87% are singletons. Specimen: peripheral blood. These receptors originate from a woman aged 70 to 79 with active or convalescent COVID-19. The CDR3 runs from the conserved cysteine through the conserved F or W. A D gene is named only where the DNA matches it firmly. Size tells how often a clone was seen (once, few, many) or the class of an expanded clone, and some rows leave it out.

CDR3,DNA,size,D,V,J
CASSTGTGKAFF,TGTGCCAGCAGTACCGGGACAGGAAAAGCTTTCTTT,.,TRBD1,TRBV12-3/TRBV12-4,TRBJ1-1
CASSPDRGRGNQPQHF,TGTGCCAGTAGTCCGGACAGGGGGAGAGGCAATCAGCCCCAGCATTTT,.,TRBD1,TRBV19,TRBJ1-5
CASSLEGYEQYF,TGTGCCAGCAGCCTCGAGGGTTACGAGCAGTACTTC,.,.,TRBV3-1/TRBV3-2,TRBJ2-7
CASRLEDSLNQPQHF,TGTGCCAGCAGATTAGAGGACAGCCTCAATCAGCCCCAGCATTTT,.,.,TRBV28,TRBJ1-5
CASSLVNYGYTF,TGTGCCAGCAGCTTAGTAAACTATGGCTACACCTTC,.,.,TRBV11-2,TRBJ1-2
CASSLARDSHSGANVLTF,TGTGCCAGCAGCTTAGCAAGGGACAGCCACTCTGGGGCCAACGTCCTGACTTTC,few,TRBD1,TRBV7-9,TRBJ2-6
CASSSWGGTKNIQYF,TGTGCCAGCAGCTCCTGGGGGGGTACCAAAAACATTCAGTACTTC,.,TRBD2,TRBV5-6,TRBJ2-4
CASSPTRGGAIEQFF,TGTGCCAGCAGCCCCACACGCGGGGGGGCTATTGAGCAGTTCTTC,.,TRBD2,TRBV7-2,TRBJ2-1
CASRVSGGGYEQYF,TGTGCCAGCCGGGTCTCGGGGGGCGGGTACGAGCAGTACTTC,.,.,TRBV9,TRBJ2-7
CASSFTAGPKELFF,TGTGCCAGCAGTTTCACGGCAGGGCCAAAGGAGCTGTTTTTT,.,.,TRBV2,TRBJ2-2
CSVIQGADNQPQHF,TGCAGCGTTATACAGGGGGCTGACAATCAGCCCCAGCATTTT,.,TRBD1,TRBV29-1,TRBJ1-5
CAITHDPRGCNQPQHF,TGTGCCATCACCCATGATCCAAGGGGATGCAATCAGCCCCAGCATTTT,.,.,TRBV21-1,TRBJ1-5
CASSAGQGQETQYF,TGTGCCAGCAGCGCAGGACAGGGGCAAGAGACCCAGTACTTC,.,TRBD1,TRBV11-2,TRBJ2-5
CASSLDPQQPQHF,TGTGCCAGCAGCTTAGACCCCCAGCAGCCCCAGCATTTT,many,.,TRBV7-9,TRBJ1-5
CASSLQPRNYGYTF,TGTGCCAGCAGTTTACAGCCTAGGAACTATGGCTACACCTTC,.,.,TRBV28,TRBJ1-2
CASMKTPPEQYF,TGTGCCAGCATGAAGACACCCCCCGAGCAGTACTTC,few,.,TRBV28,TRBJ2-7
CASSDTTNEKLFF,TGTGCCAGCAGTGACACAACTAATGAAAAACTGTTTTTT,once,.,TRBV6-1,TRBJ1-4
CSAARGYEQFF,TGCAGTGCCGCTAGGGGGTATGAGCAGTTCTTC,few,.,TRBV20-1,TRBJ2-1
CASSPAGAYGYTF,TGTGCCAGCTCACCGGCGGGGGCCTATGGCTACACCTTC,.,.,TRBV18,TRBJ1-2
CASTLRGFTGDTGELFF,TGTGCCAGTACTCTCAGAGGCTTTACCGGGGACACCGGGGAGCTGTTTTTT,.,.,TRBV19,TRBJ2-2
CASNTGEVAYEQYF,TGTGCCAGCAACACAGGGGAGGTAGCGTACGAGCAGTACTTC,.,.,TRBV6-5,TRBJ2-7
CASSLEGKSTDTQYF,TGCGCCAGCAGCCTGGAGGGGAAAAGCACAGATACGCAGTATTTT,once,.,TRBV5-1,TRBJ2-3
CASSQNFAGRTEAFF,TGTGCCAGCAGCCAAAATTTTGCAGGTCGGACTGAAGCTTTCTTT,.,.,TRBV14,TRBJ1-1
CASSQEGAAAGELFF,TGCGCCAGCAGCCAAGAGGGGGCGGCGGCCGGGGAGCTGTTTTTT,once,.,TRBV4-3,TRBJ2-2
CASRDSGYNEQFF,TGCGCCAGCAGGGATAGCGGCTACAATGAGCAGTTCTTC,.,.,TRBV5-1,TRBJ2-1
CATTLGTGNSGANVLTF,TGTGCCACGACGTTAGGGACAGGGAACTCTGGGGCCAACGTCCTGACTTTC,.,TRBD1,TRBV25-1,TRBJ2-6
CASSLPHLATIYF,TGTGCCAGCAGCTTACCGCATTTAGCAACCATATATTTT,.,.,TRBV7-9,TRBJ1-3
CASRLRDRAMGTEAFF,TGTGCCAGTAGACTCCGGGACAGGGCTATGGGCACTGAAGCTTTCTTT,.,TRBD1,TRBV19,TRBJ1-1
CASSLTGGTEAFF,TGTGCCAGCAGTTTAACAGGGGGTACTGAAGCTTTCTTT,.,TRBD1,TRBV27,TRBJ1-1
CASSPGGRTEAFF,TGTGCCAGCAGCCCAGGGGGTCGCACTGAAGCTTTCTTT,.,TRBD1,TRBV27,TRBJ1-1
CASSLAQLNQPQHF,TGTGCCAGCAGCTTAGCACAGCTTAATCAGCCCCAGCATTTT,.,.,TRBV11-2,TRBJ1-5
CASSKVSRTYEQYF,TGTGCCAGCAGCAAAGTTAGCCGGACCTACGAGCAGTACTTC,.,.,TRBV21-1,TRBJ2-7
CASSYEKRLEQYF,TGTGCCAGCAGTTACGAGAAGCGGTTGGAGCAGTACTTC,.,.,TRBV6-6,TRBJ2-7
CASSDRGRQPQHF,TGTGCCAGCAGTGACAGGGGTAGGCAGCCCCAGCATTTT,.,TRBD1,TRBV12-3/TRBV12-4,TRBJ1-5
CASGGGANEKLFF,TGTGCCAGTGGGGGAGGGGCTAATGAAAAACTGTTTTTT,.,.,TRBV27,TRBJ1-4
CASSIEDKRVSPLHF,TGTGCCAGTAGCATCGAGGACAAGCGGGTTTCACCCCTCCACTTT,.,.,TRBV19,TRBJ1-6
CASSPGTSGGVDTQYF,TGTGCCAGCAGCCCCGGGACTAGCGGGGGCGTAGATACGCAGTATTTT,.,TRBD2,TRBV7-3,TRBJ2-3
CASGLRGLGQGNQPQHF,TGTGCCAGCGGCCTTAGGGGACTTGGACAGGGCAATCAGCCCCAGCATTTT,.,TRBD1,TRBV2,TRBJ1-5
CARSLGGGGAYEQYF,TGCGCCCGCAGCCTAGGGGGCGGGGGGGCCTACGAGCAGTACTTC,.,TRBD2,TRBV4-3,TRBJ2-7
CAINQDSNTGELFF,TGTGCCATCAACCAGGACAGTAACACCGGGGAGCTGTTTTTT,.,.,TRBV10-3,TRBJ2-2
CASSPGGGESEKLFF,TGCGCCAGCAGCCCCGGCGGGGGGGAGAGCGAAAAACTGTTTTTT,.,.,TRBV5-1,TRBJ1-4